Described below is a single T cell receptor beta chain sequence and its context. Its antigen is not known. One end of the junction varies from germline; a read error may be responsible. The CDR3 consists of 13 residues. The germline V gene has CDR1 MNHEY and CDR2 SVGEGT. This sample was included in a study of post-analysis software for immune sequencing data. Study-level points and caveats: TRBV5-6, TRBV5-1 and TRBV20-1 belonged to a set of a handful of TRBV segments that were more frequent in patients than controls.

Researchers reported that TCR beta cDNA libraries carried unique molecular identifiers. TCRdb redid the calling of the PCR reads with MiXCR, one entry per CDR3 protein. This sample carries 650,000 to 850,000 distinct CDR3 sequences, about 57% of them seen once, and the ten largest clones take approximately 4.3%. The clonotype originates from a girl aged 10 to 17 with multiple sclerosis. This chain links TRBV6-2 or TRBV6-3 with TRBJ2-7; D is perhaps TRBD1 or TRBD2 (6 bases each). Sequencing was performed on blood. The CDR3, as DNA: TGTGCCGGCAGGGGACTTAGCTCCTACGAGCAGTACTTC. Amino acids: CAGRGLSSYEQYF.